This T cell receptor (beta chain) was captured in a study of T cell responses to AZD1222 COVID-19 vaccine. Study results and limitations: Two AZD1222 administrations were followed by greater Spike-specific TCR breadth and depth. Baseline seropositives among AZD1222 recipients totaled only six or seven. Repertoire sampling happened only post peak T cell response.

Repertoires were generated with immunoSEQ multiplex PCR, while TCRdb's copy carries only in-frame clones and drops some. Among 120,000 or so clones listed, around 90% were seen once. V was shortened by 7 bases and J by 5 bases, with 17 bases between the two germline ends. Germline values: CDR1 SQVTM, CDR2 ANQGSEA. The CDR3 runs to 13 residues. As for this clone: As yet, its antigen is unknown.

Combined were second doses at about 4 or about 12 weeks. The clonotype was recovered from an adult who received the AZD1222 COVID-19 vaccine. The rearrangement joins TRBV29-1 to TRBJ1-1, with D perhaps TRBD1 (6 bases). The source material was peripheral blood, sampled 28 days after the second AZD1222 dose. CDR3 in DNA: TGCAGCGCGGGGGGGGCGCAGGGGACTGAAGCTTTCTTT. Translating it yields CSAGGAQGTEAFF.